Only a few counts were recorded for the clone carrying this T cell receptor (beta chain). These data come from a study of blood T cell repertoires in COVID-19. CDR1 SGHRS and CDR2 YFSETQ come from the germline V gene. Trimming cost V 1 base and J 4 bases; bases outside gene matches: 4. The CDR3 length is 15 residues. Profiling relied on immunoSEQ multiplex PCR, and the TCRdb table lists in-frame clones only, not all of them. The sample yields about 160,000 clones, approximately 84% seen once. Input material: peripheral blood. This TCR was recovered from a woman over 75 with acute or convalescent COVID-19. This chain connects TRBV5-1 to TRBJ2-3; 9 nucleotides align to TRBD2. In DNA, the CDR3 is TGCGCCAGCAGCTTGATAGCGGGAGTGCCAGATACGCAGTATTTT. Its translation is CASSLIAGVPDTQYF.